This T cell receptor beta chain was identified during a study of technical replicates of blood from a few donors. Using immunoSEQ multiplex PCR, the repertoire was profiled, and TCRdb retains in-frame clones only, with some absent. The sample contains tens of thousands of clones, roughly nine tenths of which appear only once. The CDR3 contains 17 residues. Losses at the gene ends were 1 base for V and 5 bases for J; bases not matched to a gene: 12. The V gene's germline CDR1 is PRHDT and CDR2 FYEKMQ (reference sequence). This clonotype originated in a human donor in good health. Sequencing input: T cells isolated from PBMCs. The chain joins TRBV13 to TRBJ2-7; 9 positions match TRBD2. The CDR3 is CASSLDLGGGASHEQYF. The CDR3 DNA reads as TGTGCCAGCAGCTTAGATCTGGGCGGGGGGGCTTCCCACGAGCAGTACTTC.